This T cell receptor beta chain emerged from a study of cytomegalovirus exposure and HLA in healthy donors (dated by TCRdb to the late 2010s). About the study as a whole: In an earlier analysis of approximately 640 of the donors, approximately 260 Gb of sequence data and approximately 100 million unique TCR beta sequences from about 179 million T cells were reported. An early release that covered around 590 HLA-typed donors contained around 330 gigabases of sequencing data and tens of millions of unique TCR sequences. Of the 300 to 500 genotyped donors, 70% to 90% were placed in the genetic ancestry cluster associated with self-reported Caucasian donors. The study aimed to test whether cataloging public T cell receptors could reveal signatures of past pathogen exposure. Using immunosequencing, the study profiled T cell repertoires from about 610 subjects and related those repertoires to cytomegalovirus serostatus. In addition to the first cohort of approximately 670 subjects, a separate validation cohort of approximately 130 different subjects was used. To predict cytomegalovirus infection status, the study combined high-throughput TCR immunosequencing, statistical association of individual TCRs with disease status, and machine learning. A later analysis re-examined previously published TCR beta repertoires from just over 650 donors and added high-resolution HLA genotyping to investigate patterns of TCR occurrence. Rather than drawing on any new phenotypic data, the later analysis identified candidate immune exposures from TCR beta sequences and the way those sequences occurred across donors. An earlier analysis of around 640 of the donors used high-throughput TCR beta sequencing to judge whether each TCR beta V gene segment behaved as functional or pseudogenic. Donor age, sex, ethnicity and CMV serostatus were compiled together with the repertoire data. A later genetic analysis took genome-wide SNP genotypes for about 55% of the roughly 700 donors and used that subset as a discovery cohort. All discovery cohort repertoires had been generated on a single sequencing platform. Class I and class II HLA loci were covered by the typing at four-digit resolution. Typing coverage differed by locus: A, B, C, DRB1 and DQB1 were typed in about 629-630 donors, DQA1 in about 560, DPA1 in approximately 600, and DPB1 in just under 490. Roughly five DR-DQ haplotypes were handled as single units for association and clustering, since linkage in the cohort was strong. Among almost 400 genotyped donors of the cohort, an average of approximately 230,000 unique TCR beta nucleotide sequences were sequenced per donor, around 20% of them non-productive.

CDR1 MNHEY and CDR2 SVGAGI are derived from the germline V gene. Including cysteine and phenylalanine, the CDR3 has 15 amino acids. Only the CDR3 DNA stays, 45 bases, in frame from base 1. The junction shows trimming of 5 bases on V and 2 bases on J, and the gene matches do not reach 5 bases of it. General conclusions and limits of the study: Roughly uniform sequencing depth across donors was assumed in presence/absence analyses, although this assumption may not hold. The authors suggested that the approach could potentially be extended to other disease states and immunological phenotypes. A cluster of highly shared sequence variants was judged likely to represent a technical artifact of the sequencing pipeline. Immune exposure information for the cohort was limited to CMV serostatus. A later analysis found that TCR association rates varied across HLA loci, with DRB1 alleles showing the most associated TCRs and HLA-C alleles the fewest. The earlier analysis of 587 of the donors excluded roughly 17 rarely observed V segments, including chromosome 9 orphons, because counts were too low. In an earlier analysis of about 540 of the donors, most TCR beta V segments were observed in productive rearrangements about 87% or about 30% of the time, broadly matching IMGT annotations. In vitro tests confirmed that a few of the cytomegalovirus-associated TCR beta chains recognize cytomegalovirus antigens. Most TCR sequences were observed very rarely across donors, whereas some public TCRs were present in many individuals. Cytomegalovirus status was reported to be diagnosed by the classifier with high specificity and sensitivity in both the original and validation cohorts. According to a later genetic analysis, donors in an Asian-associated ancestry cluster had fewer N-insertions in productive TCRs than the approximately 710-donor mean. Compared with equally common non-associated chains, HLA-associated TCR beta chains in a later analysis were more clonally expanded and had lower generation probabilities. V-gene and J-gene trimming of TCR beta chains was associated with a missense DCLRE1C variant in a later genetic analysis, and the association was replicated in an independent cohort. A further reported finding was that TCR beta sequences accurately predicted the HLA-A and HLA-B alleles for most subjects in the first cohort. In a later analysis, several top co-occurrence clusters were reported to appear linked to parvovirus B19, influenza, CMV and Epstein-Barr virus. Because the 87-base-pair reads could not distinguish some IMGT-functional V segments, including TRBV6-2 and TRBV6-3, those segments were excluded. A total of 150 to 200 TCR beta chains were listed by the study as associated with cytomegalovirus. Strong co-occurrence of HLA alleles, especially DR and DQ, made assigning TCR associations to individual alleles difficult. Correlated functional status among segregating V segments might reflect linkage disequilibrium, but an unknown experimental factor could not be ruled out. A later analysis found that most CMV-associated TCR beta chains appeared HLA-restricted, with HLA associations seemingly driven largely by CMV exposure. HLA typing was unavailable for some donors at each locus, so association tests used only the typed subset. At a false discovery rate of 0.05, a later analysis linked about 17,000 TCR beta sequences to specific HLA alleles. Only TCR beta chains were sequenced in this cohort, and the absence of alpha or paired-chain data limited detectable features.

This clone was picked up a small number of times. The specificity of this receptor is unknown. No base quality information exists; no much larger clone differs at one position. The cohort comprised some 680 healthy bone marrow donors. At the time of sampling, every cohort member was nominally healthy, though immune exposures that went unrecorded were likely present. The donor was CMV seropositive and was included in the group of 289 seropositive cohort members. A peripheral blood sample was collected from each donor, and TCR beta sequencing was performed on peripheral blood mononuclear cells. Genomic DNA was extracted from the blood cell samples with the Qiagen DNeasy Blood Extraction Kit. Libraries were built with the immunoSEQ multiplex PCR assay. For the multiplex PCR, a mixture combining 60 forward primers for TCR Vbeta segments and 13 reverse primers for TCR Jbeta segments was used. A multiplex PCR assay on genomic DNA amplified the CDR3 region of rearranged TCR beta genes. On the Illumina HiSeq System, the amplified TCR beta libraries were sequenced as 87-base-pair reads. In the source study's methods: Across the roughly 640 repertoires, a later analysis counted approximately 83 million unique TCR beta chains, some 11 million of which were shared by at least two donors. To remove PCR and sequencing errors, raw reads were error-corrected and collapsed into unique sequences using a nearest-neighbor algorithm that merged closely related sequences. V, D and J gene segments were assigned by aligning CDR3 sequences to IMGT reference sequences. For a sequence to be retained, at least a six-nucleotide match to both a V gene segment and a J gene segment was required. A rearrangement counted as productive if the CDR3 had no stop codons and remained in frame with V and J, and every other rearrangement counted as non-productive. Following IMGT convention, CDR3 was defined as the stretch from the second conserved V-encoded cysteine to the conserved J-encoded phenylalanine. Sequences without an unambiguous match to a single V gene segment were excluded from the earlier analysis of about 640 of the donors. In an earlier analysis of 500 to 750 of the donors, V segments were called functional above 56.7% productive rearrangements and were called segregating when the between-donor standard deviation exceeded 5%. A statistical classification framework was built to diagnose cytomegalovirus status from the catalog of TCR beta chain sequences. In a later analysis, TCR nucleotide sequences were compared against IMGT/GENE-DB human TR gene sequences so that V and J genes could be assigned. Using the TCRdist pipeline, a later analysis assigned CDR3 sequences along with most-parsimonious VDJ recombination scenarios. In a later analysis, every TCR beta chain was defined by the combination of its CDR3 amino acid sequence and its V-gene family, and reads without a unique V-gene family were dropped. In a later analysis, 500 to 700 highly shared, low-generation-probability nucleotide sequences were removed to address suspected cross-contamination and a sequencing artifact. A later analysis calculated a clonal expansion index for each public chain from normalized within-repertoire ranks of inferred template counts. Generation probabilities in a later analysis came from a VDJ recombination model fitted to out-of-frame rearrangements, and those results were checked against IGoR. Hypergeometric tests were used in a later analysis to score TCR-TCR, TCR-HLA and TCR-CMV co-occurrence, with a repertoire-size bias correction applied to the TCR pairs. False discovery rates were estimated in a later analysis by permuting HLA or CMV assignments 20 times. In a later analysis, co-occurring TCRs were grouped using DBSCAN, with TCRdist sequence similarity added in when clustering inside HLA-allele-positive subsets. Repertoires with fewer than 30,000 or more than 120,000 public chains, plus five repertoires with anomalous nucleotide sharing, were excluded from co-occurrence clustering. This immuneACCESS table, as held by TCRdb, lists in-frame sequences with V and J called but not all clones. Of the missing ones, under half trace to an unresolved V gene in checked studies; the others have no known cause. V and J calls and clone size are given by that table; D and trimming were obtained from the DNA. This sample comprises approximately 80,000 clones, about 69% of them detected only once. In total, the top ten clones hold approximately 16% of the sample.

This clonotype was sampled from a woman aged 40-49 years in good health and CMV-seropositive. Specimen: PBMCs. The sequence links TRBV6-5 to TRBJ2-1; 8 central nucleotides agree with TRBD1. The CDR3 reads as follows: CASSPDRDTYNEQFF. The nucleotide sequence reads as follows: TGTGCCAGCAGTCCGGACAGGGACACCTACAATGAGCAGTTCTTC.